The 32 T cell receptor beta chains below come from one sample, sequenced in a study of cytomegalovirus exposure and HLA in healthy donors. The PCR contained 60 Vbeta and 13 Jbeta primers. Sequencing used immunoSEQ multiplex PCR; TCRdb keeps in-frame clones, though not all of them. The data show 120,000 or so clones, over 8.5% seen once. Sequencing input: PBMCs. Receptors were obtained from a woman aged 40 to 50 in good health and CMV-seropositive.

The V gene is TRBV5-1, the J gene TRBJ1-5; possible D gene TRBD1, 6 bases. Trimming cost V 4 bases and J 6 bases, with 14 bases left between them. CDR3 size: 14 residues. The germline V gene has CDR1 SGHRS and CDR2 YFSETQ. The CDR3 spells CASSPGGASQPQHF. CDR3 DNA: TGCGCCAGCAGCCCGGGGGGGGCATCTCAGCCCCAGCATTTT.

This clone was found a few times. V gene TRBV6-6 combines with J gene TRBJ2-5; 8 bases line up with TRBD1. Judging by the DNA end, TRBJ2-7 fits better; the J call may be wrong. CDR3 length: 14 residues. Per the germline V gene, CDR1 is MNHNY and CDR2 is SVGAGI (reference sequence). The CDR3 coding sequence is TGTGCCAGCAGTCGTCTCGGACAGGGCAACGAGCAGTACTTC. Protein product: CASSRLGQGNEQYF.

This chain connects TRBV6-1 to TRBJ2-7; a possible D gene is TRBD1 (5 bases). V was clipped by 4 bases and J by 0 bases, with 10 bases between them. Germline V gives CDR1 MNHNS, CDR2 SASEGT. The CDR3 consists of 14 residues. CDR3 loop: CASSGGRTSYEQYF. The DNA of the CDR3 is TGTGCCAGCAGTGGGGGCAGGACCTCCTACGAGCAGTACTTC.

This clone was counted only a few times. The chain links TRBV5-1 to TRBJ2-1, with D hard to call. V lost 0 bases and J lost 1, with 8 bases in between. The length of the CDR3 is 15 residues. Germline V gene lookup returns CDR1 SGHRS and CDR2 YFSETQ. The CDR3 DNA reads as TGCGCCAGCAGCTTGGCCGAGAGTTCCTACAATGAGCAGTTCTTC. Residues: CASSLAESSYNEQFF.

This clone was recorded a few times. The rearrangement uses TRBV30 and TRBJ1-1; D remains unclear. Germline CDR1 GTSNPN, CDR2 SVGIG (reference sequence). The CDR3 runs 13 residues. Trimming left V 0 bases short and J 0 bases short, with 5 bases between. The CDR3 bases are TGTGCCTGGAGTGTAGCCCTGAACACTGAAGCTTTCTTT. Its protein is CAWSVALNTEAFF.

This clone came up a few times. The chain combines TRBV2 with TRBJ1-2, with a tentative D call TRBD1 (5 bases). This CDR3 is 11 amino acids long. Germline V lookup: CDR1 SNHLY, CDR2 FYNNEI. The ends were cut back, 9 bases at V and 2 bases at J, with 7 bases in the middle. The CDR3 reads CASTGNYGYTF. CDR3 bases: TGTGCCAGTACAGGAAACTATGGCTACACCTTC.

The chain combines TRBV7-2 with TRBJ1-1; the D gene is possibly TRBD1 (5 bases). CDR1 and CDR2 (germline): SGHTA, FQGNSA. V was cut by 5 bases and J by 1 base, with 14 bases left in between. This CDR3 region has 15 residues. The CDR3 DNA is TGTGCCAGCAGCCCCGCAGGGAAAGGGAACACTGAAGCTTTCTTT. It translates to CASSPAGKGNTEAFF. The complete variable domain, with remaining parts taken from reference TRBV7-2 and TRBJ1-1, reads GAGVSQSPSNKVTEKGKDVELRCDPISGHTALYWYRQSLGQGLEFLIYFQGNSAPDKSGLPSDRFSAERTGGSVSTLTIQRTQQEDSAVYLCASSPAGKGNTEAFFGQGTRLTVV.

In this sample, this clone turned up a few times. The rearrangement joins TRBV27 to TRBJ2-1; D is unresolved. Germline loops: CDR1 MNHEY, CDR2 SMNVEV (reference sequence). Trimming stripped 3 bases from V and 6 bases from J, with 3 bases between. The CDR3 extends over 11 amino acids. The CDR3 DNA sequence: TGTGCCAGCAGTTTCCTCAATGAGCAGTTCTTC. Protein: CASSFLNEQFF.

The chain uses TRBV30 and TRBJ2-2; D remains unclear. Trimming cost V 2 bases and J 2 bases, with 9 bases left between them. Germline V gives CDR1 GTSNPN, CDR2 SVGIG (reference sequence). This CDR3 is built from 14 residues. This chain's CDR3 is CAWSRQVNTGELFF. The CDR3 nucleotides read TGTGCCTGGAGTCGGCAGGTTAACACCGGGGAGCTGTTTTTT.

V gene TRBV5-1 combines with J gene TRBJ2-6; D call uncertain. Germline loops: CDR1 SGHRS, CDR2 YFSETQ. This CDR3 spans 15 amino acids. V was cut by 6 bases and J by 0 bases, with 10 bases left in between. The CDR3 coding sequence is TGCGCCAGCACCCTGACAAACTCTGGGGCCAACGTCCTGACTTTC. As protein: CASTLTNSGANVLTF.

Only a few counts were recorded for this clone. The chain joins TRBV27 to TRBJ2-1; D might be TRBD1 (5 bases). V was clipped by 4 bases and J by 6 bases, with 13 bases between them. This CDR3 is 14 amino acids long. Germline CDR1 is MNHEY and CDR2 is SMNVEV (reference sequence). The CDR3 DNA follows: TGTGCCAGCAGTTCCCGACAGTGGAGCAATGAGCAGTTCTTC. Protein: CASSSRQWSNEQFF.

The V and J genes are TRBV10-3 and TRBJ2-3; perhaps TRBD1 as D (6 bases). Germline V gene data show CDR1 as ENHRY and CDR2 as SYGVKD. This CDR3 is 14 amino acids long. Trimming stripped 10 bases from V and 3 bases from J, with 17 bases between. The CDR3 sequence is CATSTGSGTDTQYF. The DNA for the CDR3 is TGTGCCACCTCTACAGGGTCGGGTACAGATACGCAGTATTTT.

The table lists this clone with a few counts. The chain combines TRBV4-2 with TRBJ1-1, with D possibly matching TRBD1 (6 bases). Germline CDR1 LGHNA, CDR2 YNFKEQ. The CDR3 runs to 18 residues. Between the trimmed V and J ends, which lost 0 bases and 0 bases, there was a span of 17 bases. CDR3 loop: CASSQDPTPGGLNTEAFF. Here the CDR3 DNA reads TGTGCCAGCAGCCAAGATCCCACTCCGGGGGGCCTGAACACTGAAGCTTTCTTT.

This clone has just a few counts. The V and J genes are TRBV9 and TRBJ1-1, with 8 bases matching TRBD1. V shed 2 bases, J shed 4 bases, and the junction held 4 bases outside the gene matches. The CDR3 covers 14 residues. Per germline, CDR1 SGDLS and CDR2 YYNGEE. CDR3 sequence reads: CASSVGTGGTEAFF. CDR3 DNA sequence: TGTGCCAGCAGCGTTGGAACAGGGGGCACTGAAGCTTTCTTT.

The chain uses TRBV7-3 and TRBJ2-1; possibly TRBD2 for D (7 bases). Per germline, CDR1 SGHTA and CDR2 FQGTGA. Trimming took off 5 bases at V and 9 bases at J, with 20 bases between the two ends. CDR3 length equals 15 residues. CDR3 protein: CASSQRGGRFGEQFF. The CDR3, as DNA: TGTGCCAGCAGCCAGAGGGGGGGGCGTTTTGGTGAGCAGTTCTTC. The full variable domain, in which reference TRBV7-3 and TRBJ2-1 provide the parts outside the CDR3, is GAGVSQTPSNKVTEKGKYVELRCDPISGHTALYWYRQSLGQGPEFLIYFQGTGAADDSGLPNDRFFAVRPEGSVSTLKIQRTERGDSAVYLCASSQRGGRFGEQFFGPGTRLTVL.

This chain connects TRBV10-3 to TRBJ2-1; TRBD1 agrees at 7 bases. CDR1 is ENHRY, CDR2 SYGVKD, per germline. The CDR3 is 17 amino acids. Germline trimming cut 2 bases from V and 10 bases from J; bases unmatched to any gene: 17. CDR3 nucleotide sequence: TGTGCCATCAGTGAGCCCAAAGGGGGCACAAAAGGCAGAGAGCAGTTCTTC. This translates into CAISEPKGGTKGREQFF.

This clone was detected only a few times. V is TRBV27 and J is TRBJ2-7, with D possibly TRBD1 on 7 matching bases. CDR3 length: 14 amino acids. Germline V CDR1 and CDR2: MNHEY, SMNVEV (reference sequence). The V end lost 1 base, the J end lost 4 bases, and 11 bases lay between the germline ends. The CDR3 loop reads CASSLYAGGYEQYF. Here the CDR3 DNA reads TGTGCCAGCAGTTTATACGCAGGGGGGTACGAGCAGTACTTC.

This clone was counted a few times. The rearrangement joins TRBV27 to TRBJ1-5; perhaps TRBD1 as D (5 bases). Trimming stripped 5 bases from V and 3 bases from J, with 14 bases between. Looked up from germline, CDR1 is MNHEY and CDR2 is SMNVEV (reference sequence). The CDR3 extends over 15 amino acids. The CDR3 sequence is CASSPFRQTNQPQHF. CDR3 nucleotides: TGTGCCAGCAGTCCCTTCCGACAGACCAATCAGCCCCAGCATTTT.

The genes are TRBV5-1 and TRBJ1-1; TRBD1 might be the D (6 bases). Looked up from germline, CDR1 is SGHRS and CDR2 is YFSETQ. Trimming removed 6 bases at V and 3 bases at J, with 12 bases between. CDR3 length: 13 residues. DNA for the CDR3: TGCGCCAGCACCGGGGAGGGGGACACTGAAGCTTTCTTT. Residues: CASTGEGDTEAFF. Full variable domain (missing parts from reference TRBV5-1 and TRBJ1-1): KAGVTQTPRYLIKTRGQQVTLSCSPISGHRSVSWYQQTPGQGLQFLFEYFSETQRNKGNFPGRFSGRQFSNSRSEMNVSTLELGDSALYLCASTGEGDTEAFFGQGTRLTVV.

A few counts support this clone. This rearrangement joins TRBV7-9 to TRBJ1-5, with D possibly being TRBD1 (5 bases). Trimming pared 0 bases from V and 5 bases from J, leaving 17 bases between. The CDR3 has 17 residues. Germline V gene data show CDR1 as SEHNR and CDR2 as FQNEAQ (reference sequence). Here the CDR3 reads CASSLAIGAGAYQPQHF. CDR3 nucleotide sequence: TGTGCCAGCAGCTTAGCGATCGGGGCGGGAGCCTATCAGCCCCAGCATTTT.

In this sample, this clone turned up a few times. The rearrangement uses TRBV7-3 and TRBJ2-2; TRBD1 matches at 7 bases. CDR3 length: 14 residues. J lost 2 bases, V lost 6 bases, and 3 bases had no gene match. CDR1 and CDR2 (germline): SGHTA, FQGTGA. CDR3 in amino acids: CASRRGLNTGELFF. The DNA for the CDR3 is TGTGCCAGCAGAAGGGGGCTCAACACCGGGGAGCTGTTTTTT.

The chain carries TRBV7-8 and TRBJ2-3, with 8 bases matching TRBD2. V lost 6 bases, J lost 0 bases, and 17 bases stayed unmatched. Germline CDR1 and CDR2: SGHVS and FQNEAQ. This CDR3 spans 19 amino acids. CDR3 sequence reads: CASSQPRRGATTSTDTQYF. The CDR3 DNA sequence: TGTGCCAGCAGTCAGCCGCGGCGGGGGGCTACTACTAGCACAGATACGCAGTATTTT.

The V call is TRBV5-4, the J call TRBJ2-7; tentatively, D is TRBD1 (6 bases). Germline CDR1 reads SGHNT; CDR2 reads YYREEE (reference sequence). The CDR3 runs 14 residues. The V and J ends lost 4 bases and 3 bases respectively, with 14 bases between them. The CDR3 DNA reads as TGTGCCAGCAGCAACTACGACAGGAGCTACGAGCAGTACTTC. It codes for CASSNYDRSYEQYF.

This clone was observed a few times. The rearrangement uses TRBV29-1 and TRBJ2-5; possibly TRBD1 for D (5 bases). The germline gives CDR1 SQVTM, CDR2 ANQGSEA. The CDR3 loop spans 13 amino acids. V lost 8 bases and J lost 1, with 14 bases in between. CDR3 sequence reads: CSSGQGSQETQYF. The CDR3 region has the DNA TGCAGCTCGGGTCAGGGCAGCCAAGAGACCCAGTACTTC.

The chain employs TRBV4-1 and TRBJ1-1, with 9 bases aligning to TRBD1. The CDR3 totals 18 residues. The ends lost 1 base at V and 4 bases at J; junction bases unmatched: 13. Germline CDR1 reads MGHRA; CDR2 reads YSYEKL. CDR3 amino acids: CASSQASYGTGSSTEAFF. The DNA of the CDR3 is TGCGCCAGCAGCCAAGCTAGCTACGGGACAGGGAGCAGCACTGAAGCTTTCTTT.

The chain links TRBV9 to TRBJ1-1; no clear D gene. The V and J ends lost 0 bases and 6 bases respectively, with 15 bases between them. The CDR3 has 15 amino acids. Germline CDR1 and CDR2: SGDLS and YYNGEE. CDR3 nucleotide sequence: TGTGCCAGCAGCGTAGCTGGAGACTGGCGAGCTGAAGCTTTCTTT. This gives the protein CASSVAGDWRAEAFF.

The chain carries TRBV18 and TRBJ1-3; 7 bases are a match to TRBD1. The CDR3 contains 17 residues. Germline V lookup: CDR1 KGHSH, CDR2 LQKENI. V shed 6 bases and J 3 bases; nucleotides not matched to a gene: 14. The CDR3 region is CASSPETGMGNGNTIYF. CDR3 coding DNA: TGTGCCAGCTCGCCGGAGACAGGGATGGGAAATGGAAACACCATATATTTT.

This clone appeared a few times. The chain links TRBV19 to TRBJ2-7, with 9 bases matching TRBD1. V shed 5 bases, J shed 3 bases, and the junction held 14 bases outside the gene matches. CDR3 size: 17 residues. Per the germline V gene, CDR1 is LNHDA and CDR2 is SQIVND (reference sequence). The CDR3 DNA reads as TGTGCCAGTAGTGTTGACCATGCCGGGACAGGGCACTACGAGCAGTACTTC. Protein: CASSVDHAGTGHYEQYF.

This clone has just a few counts. The CDR3 DNA is TGTGCCAGCAGCTTGGGGTTGGGCAGGGTTGACACTGAAGCTTTCTTT. Translating it yields CASSLGLGRVDTEAFF. The V gene is TRBV7-2, the J gene TRBJ1-1; the D gene is possibly TRBD1 (5 bases). Trimming cost V 3 bases and J 3 bases, with 17 bases left between them. Germline assignment: CDR1 SGHTA and CDR2 FQGNSA. The CDR3 consists of 16 residues. Full variable domain (rest looked up from reference TRBV7-2 and TRBJ1-1): GAGVSQSPSNKVTEKGKDVELRCDPISGHTALYWYRQSLGQGLEFLIYFQGNSAPDKSGLPSDRFSAERTGGSVSTLTIQRTQQEDSAVYLCASSLGLGRVDTEAFFGQGTRLTVV.

The chain links TRBV7-2 to TRBJ2-3; 10 positions match TRBD1. The CDR3 covers 15 residues. Trimming at V came to 5 bases and at J to 5 bases, leaving 7 bases not matched to a gene. CDR1 SGHTA and CDR2 FQGNSA come from the germline V gene. CDR3 amino acids: CASSAGTGVGDTQYF. The DNA of the CDR3 is TGTGCCAGCAGCGCAGGGACAGGGGTTGGAGATACGCAGTATTTT.

This chain joins TRBV11-2 and TRBJ1-1, with D uncertain. V was trimmed by 2 bases and J by 10 bases, leaving 17 bases between them. Germline assignment: CDR1 SGHAT and CDR2 FQNNGV. CDR3 length: 14 residues. Here the CDR3 DNA reads TGTGCCAGCAGCTTAAGTCAGGATCATGTCGGAGCTTTCTTT. The encoded protein is CASSLSQDHVGAFF. The full variable domain, its missing parts supplied by reference TRBV11-2 and TRBJ1-1, is EAGVAQSPRYKIIEKRQSVAFWCNPISGHATLYWYQQILGQGPKLLIQFQNNGVVDDSQLPKDRFSAERLKGVDSTLKIQPAKLEDSAVYLCASSLSQDHVGAFFGQGTRLTVV.

The chain carries TRBV5-1 and TRBJ2-7; 7 nucleotides agree with TRBD1. The trim removed 0 bases at V and 3 bases at J, leaving 3 bases unmatched. The CDR3 has 14 residues. CDR1 SGHRS and CDR2 YFSETQ come from the germline V gene. The CDR3 DNA is TGCGCCAGCAGCTTGGAACAGGGGTTCTACGAGCAGTACTTC. Protein product: CASSLEQGFYEQYF.